The entry below gives a single T cell receptor (beta chain) sequence along with its context. The antigen is unknown. This specimen comes from a study of cytomegalovirus exposure and HLA in healthy donors. The overall study: Counted in an early data release were approximately 85 million unique TCRs from HLA-typed donors. Study-level findings and limits: Reportedly, fewer N-insertions than the approximately 690-donor mean appeared in an Asian-associated ancestry cluster in a later analysis. As a later analysis showed, a missense DCLRE1C variant was linked to trimming of TCR beta V- and J-genes.

The PCR contained 60 Vbeta and 13 Jbeta primers. Assay: immunoSEQ multiplex PCR; the TCRdb copy retains only in-frame clones and omits some. The sample yields tens of thousands of clones, approximately 68% seen once. Trimming stripped 2 bases from V and 11 bases from J, with 13 bases between. CDR1 and CDR2 from the germline V gene are MNHNS and SASEGT. The CDR3 spans 13 residues. The TCR was taken from a woman aged 25 to 39 in good health and CMV-seronegative. The chain recombines TRBV6-1 with TRBJ2-1, with TRBD2 as a possible D gene (5 bases). The sequenced material came from PBMCs. CDR3 sequence reads: CASSERDPGKQFF. The CDR3, as DNA: TGTGCCAGCAGTGAACGAGACCCGGGGAAGCAGTTCTTC.